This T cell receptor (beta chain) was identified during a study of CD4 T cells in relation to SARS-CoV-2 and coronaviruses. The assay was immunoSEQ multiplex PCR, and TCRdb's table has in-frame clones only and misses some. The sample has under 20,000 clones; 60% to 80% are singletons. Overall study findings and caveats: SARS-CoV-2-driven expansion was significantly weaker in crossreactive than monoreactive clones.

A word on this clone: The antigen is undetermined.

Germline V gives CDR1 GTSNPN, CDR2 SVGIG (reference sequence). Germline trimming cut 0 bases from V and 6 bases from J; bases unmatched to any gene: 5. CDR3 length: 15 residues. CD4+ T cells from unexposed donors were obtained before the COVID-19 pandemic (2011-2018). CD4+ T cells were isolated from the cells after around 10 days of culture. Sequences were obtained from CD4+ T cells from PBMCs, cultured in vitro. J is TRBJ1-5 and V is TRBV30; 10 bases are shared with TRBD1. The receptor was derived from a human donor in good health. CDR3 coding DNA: TGTGCCTGGAGTGTGGGGGACAGGGGAAGTCAGCCCCAGCATTTT. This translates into CAWSVGDRGSQPQHF.